The subject of this entry is one T cell receptor beta chain. Its antigen is unknown. CDR3 length equals 14 residues. CDR1 SGHTA and CDR2 FQGNSA come from the germline V gene. V was clipped by 1 base and J by 1 base, with 7 bases between them. Sampling consisted of one heparinised blood draw per donor, averaging around 100 mL. Cells sorted by CD45RO/CCR7/CD25/CD127/CD95/CD27 comprised CD4+ naive, central memory, regulatory and stem cell-like memory cells. This entry belongs to a study of beta chain features in type 1 diabetes. Study results and caveats: Shortening of TCRB CDR3s, moderate but significant, appeared in all four CD4+ subsets of Type 1 diabetes patients.

Of the isolated RNA, all was reverse transcribed, and so the sequenced material was expressed TCRB transcripts. Each sample of naive, central memory or regulatory T cells had, on average, about 3.57 million reads. Method: immunoSEQ multiplex PCR; TCRdb's copy keeps in-frame clones and lacks some. The table has under 850,000 clones, around an eighth seen once. This receptor was identified in a man younger than 35 with type 1 diabetes. Sequenced material: naive CD4+ T cells from blood. This sequence joins TRBV7-2 and TRBJ1-1; D unresolved. Here the CDR3 DNA reads TGTGCCAGCAGCTTAGGTACTCCGAACACTGAAGCTTTCTTT. Translating gives CASSLGTPNTEAFF.